Below are 11 T cell receptor beta chains sequenced from a single sample in a study of cytomegalovirus exposure and HLA in healthy donors. Use of 60 Vbeta and 13 Jbeta primers characterized the PCR. Method: immunoSEQ multiplex PCR; TCRdb's copy keeps in-frame clones and lacks some. Counted here are about 200,000 clones, 82% occurring once; the ten biggest clones make up about 0.092%. Specimen: PBMCs. Every receptor here comes from a boy younger than 10 in good health and CMV-seronegative.

This chain uses TRBV7-2 with TRBJ2-1; D is unresolved. V lost 3 bases to trimming and J lost 0 bases, with 9 bases between them. CDR3 length: 15 residues. CDR1 is SGHTA and CDR2 is FQGNSA in the germline V gene. In nucleotides, the CDR3 is TGTGCCAGCAGCTTCGCCTACAGCTCCTACAATGAGCAGTTCTTC. This gives the protein CASSFAYSSYNEQFF.

This clone was seen more than once but under ten times. This chain connects TRBV2 to TRBJ2-1; possible D gene TRBD2, 5 bases. CDR3 size: 16 residues. The germline CDR1 and CDR2 sequences are SNHLY and FYNNEI. Trimming cost V 0 bases and J 3 bases, with 12 bases left between them. CDR3 coding DNA: TGTGCCAGCAGTGAAGCGGACTGGAAAAACTACAATGAGCAGTTCTTC. Translation: CASSEADWKNYNEQFF.

V and J are TRBV2 and TRBJ2-1; 7 bases match TRBD2. With V trimmed by 6 bases and J by 0 bases, 14 bases remained unmatched. Germline CDR1 SNHLY, CDR2 FYNNEI. CDR3 length: 18 amino acids. The CDR3 here is CASSPIIRGESSYNEQFF. Written as DNA, the CDR3 is TGTGCCAGCAGCCCCATAATCCGGGGGGAAAGCTCCTACAATGAGCAGTTCTTC.

The V gene is TRBV9, the J gene TRBJ2-5; tentative D call: TRBD2 (6 bases). The CDR3 has 15 residues. CDR1 and CDR2 (germline): SGDLS, YYNGEE. Trimming left V 0 bases short and J 5 bases short, with 14 bases between. CDR3 in DNA: TGTGCCAGCAGCGTAGCTGGGGCCGCGGGGGAGACCCAGTACTTC. Translation: CASSVAGAAGETQYF.

The J gene is TRBJ2-5, the V gene TRBV27, with D unresolved. The CDR3 spans 15 residues. V was clipped by 3 bases and J by 1 base, with 12 bases between them. The germline V gene encodes CDR1 MNHEY and CDR2 SMNVEV (reference sequence). Here the CDR3 DNA reads TGTGCCAGCAGTTTTCGTGCGACGGGCCAAGAGACCCAGTACTTC. Its translation is CASSFRATGQETQYF.

The V call is TRBV5-1, the J call TRBJ2-5, with 9 nucleotides matching TRBD2. The CDR3 is 13 residues long. Unmatched junction bases numbered 2, after V lost 4 bases and J lost 4 bases. Germline V gene data show CDR1 as SGHRS and CDR2 as YFSETQ. The CDR3 DNA sequence: TGCGCCAGCAGCGTTAGCGGGGGAGAGACCCAGTACTTC. It encodes CASSVSGGETQYF.

The V and J genes are TRBV7-6 and TRBJ2-3, with D possibly being TRBD1 (5 bases). The CDR3 runs 15 residues. Germline lookup yields CDR1 SGHVS and CDR2 FNYEAQ. Trimming shortened V by 5 bases and J by 1 base, and 13 bases separated the two germline ends. CDR3 in DNA: TGTGCCAGCAGCGCTACCGTAGGGGGCACAGATACGCAGTATTTT. It encodes CASSATVGGTDTQYF.

J is TRBJ1-1 and V is TRBV7-3; D gene uncertain. The CDR3 runs 14 residues. The V and J ends lost 5 bases and 2 bases respectively, with 12 bases between them. Germline values: CDR1 SGHTA, CDR2 FQGTGA. The CDR3 DNA reads TGTGCCAGCAGCCCCGTTGGGCCTAACACTGAAGCTTTCTTT. It encodes CASSPVGPNTEAFF.

This CDR3 is CASSERGPDNEQFF. DNA of the CDR3: TGTGCCAGCAGTGAGCGGGGGCCCGACAATGAGCAGTTCTTC. The chain employs TRBV6-4 and TRBJ2-1; TRBD2 might be the D (7 bases). The CDR3 totals 14 residues. V shed 3 bases and J shed 5 bases, with 11 bases lying between them. Germline loops: CDR1 MRHNA, CDR2 SNTAGT.

This clone was seen more than once but under ten times. The V call is TRBV5-1, the J call TRBJ2-3; 9 nucleotides match TRBD2. Germline trimming cut 0 bases from V and 3 bases from J; bases unmatched to any gene: 8. The length of the CDR3 is 17 residues. Germline V gives CDR1 SGHRS, CDR2 YFSETQ. The CDR3 coding sequence is TGCGCCAGCAGCTTGGCCCTCAGGCTAGCGGGGACAGATACGCAGTATTTT. Protein product: CASSLALRLAGTDTQYF.

V is TRBV5-1 and J is TRBJ1-2; D unclear. There are 15 residues in the CDR3. Germline loops: CDR1 SGHRS, CDR2 YFSETQ. V lost 4 bases, J lost 7 bases, and 20 bases lay in between. The CDR3 bases are TGCGCCAGCAGCGATAGCGGCGGCCACCTGTTTGGCTACACCTTC. Encoded protein: CASSDSGGHLFGYTF.